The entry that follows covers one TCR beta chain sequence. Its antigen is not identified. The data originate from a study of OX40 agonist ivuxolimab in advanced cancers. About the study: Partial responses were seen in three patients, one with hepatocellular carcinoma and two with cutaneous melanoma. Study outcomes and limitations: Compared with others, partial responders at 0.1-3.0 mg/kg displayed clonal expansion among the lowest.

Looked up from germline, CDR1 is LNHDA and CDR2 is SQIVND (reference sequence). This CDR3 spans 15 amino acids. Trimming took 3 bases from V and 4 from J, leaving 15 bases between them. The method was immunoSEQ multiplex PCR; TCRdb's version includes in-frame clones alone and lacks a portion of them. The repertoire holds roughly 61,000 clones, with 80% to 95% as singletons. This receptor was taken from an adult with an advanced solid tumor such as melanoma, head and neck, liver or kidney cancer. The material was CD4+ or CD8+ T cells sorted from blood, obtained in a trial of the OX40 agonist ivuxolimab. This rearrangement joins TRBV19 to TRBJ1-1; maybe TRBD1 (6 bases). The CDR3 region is CASSIGWGAATEAFF. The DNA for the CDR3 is TGTGCCAGTAGTATCGGGTGGGGGGCAGCCACTGAAGCTTTCTTT.